A single sample gave rise to the 16 T cell receptor beta chains below, sequenced in a study of beta chain features in type 1 diabetes. The whole isolated RNA underwent reverse transcription, so sequencing captured expressed TCRB transcripts. Profiling relied on immunoSEQ multiplex PCR, and the TCRdb table lists in-frame clones only, not all of them. The repertoire holds hundreds of thousands of clones, with 30% as singletons. Sequencing was done on a sample of naive CD4+ T cells from blood. These receptors came from a man younger than 35 in good health.

The table lists this clone with a few counts. The CDR3 DNA reads TGTGCGCTTGGGGGTCTGGAGACCCAGTACTTC. This encodes CALGGLETQYF. V is TRBV30 and J is TRBJ2-5, with D tentatively TRBD1 or TRBD2 (5 bases each). The germline gives CDR1 GTSNPN, CDR2 SVGIG (reference sequence). The CDR3 covers 11 residues.

The chain carries TRBV18 and TRBJ1-1; D remains ambiguous. Germline V gene sequence: CDR1 KGHSH, CDR2 LQKENI. The ends were cut back, 6 bases at V and 1 base at J, with 12 bases in the middle. The CDR3 sequence is 14 residues long. This CDR3 reads CASSTTKGNTEAFF. CDR3 DNA: TGTGCCAGCTCTACGACGAAGGGGAACACTGAAGCTTTCTTT.

The CDR3 DNA reads as TGTGCCAGCAGCTCCGATAGAGGGAGTCAAACCTACGAGCAGTACTTC. This codes for CASSSDRGSQTYEQYF. This chain connects TRBV7-9 to TRBJ2-7; tentatively, D is TRBD2 (5 bases). The CDR3 covers 16 residues. Germline V lookup: CDR1 SEHNR, CDR2 FQNEAQ (reference sequence). V shed 4 bases and J shed 2 bases, with 18 bases lying between them. The whole variable domain, remainder taken from reference TRBV7-9 and TRBJ2-7, is DTGVSQNPRHKITKRGQNVTFRCDPISEHNRLYWYRQTLGQGPEFLTYFQNEAQLEKSRLLSDRFSAERPKGSFSTLEIQRTEQGDSAMYLCASSSDRGSQTYEQYFGPGTRLTVT.

The chain has TRBV7-2 and TRBJ2-3; TRBD2 matches at 14 bases. Germline loops: CDR1 SGHTA, CDR2 FQGNSA. This CDR3 is built from 16 residues. V dropped 5 bases and J dropped 4; count of bases not matched to a gene: 5. CDR3: CASSPGTSGRADTQYF. CDR3 nucleotides: TGTGCCAGCAGCCCTGGGACTAGCGGGAGAGCAGATACGCAGTATTTT.

This clone came up a few times. The chain combines TRBV5-1 with TRBJ2-1; TRBD2 might be the D (6 bases). The V gene's germline CDR1 is SGHRS and CDR2 YFSETQ. V was trimmed by 4 bases and J by 8 bases, leaving 19 bases between them. The CDR3 has 15 amino acids. This chain's CDR3 is CASSPSMGLGDEQFF. As DNA, the CDR3 is TGCGCCAGCAGCCCCTCCATGGGACTGGGCGATGAGCAGTTCTTC.

The chain links TRBV7-2 to TRBJ2-1, with D perhaps TRBD2 (5 bases). The CDR3 has 13 residues. Trimming took 5 bases from V and 7 from J, leaving 12 bases between them. Germline CDR1 reads SGHTA; CDR2 reads FQGNSA. The CDR3 region has the DNA TGTGCCAGCAGCCCCAGGACTCGTAATGAGCAGTTCTTC. It encodes CASSPRTRNEQFF.

The chain has TRBV30 and TRBJ2-1; D not resolved. The CDR3 covers 8 residues. With 5 bases removed from V and 13 bases from J, the gap between germline ends came to 6 bases. CDR1 and CDR2 from the germline V gene are GTSNPN and SVGIG (reference sequence). For the CDR3, the DNA is TGTGCCTGGGGAACTCAGTTCTTC. This encodes CAWGTQFF.

Comment on this clone: In the same sample, other DNA sequences code for this CDR3. The CDR3 nucleotides read TGCGCCAGCAGCTTGGTACTAGCGGGAGGCGATACGCAGTATTTT. This gives the protein CASSLVLAGGDTQYF. The V gene is TRBV5-1, the J gene TRBJ2-3, with 12 bases identical to TRBD2. With V trimmed by 0 bases and J by 6 bases, 2 bases remained unmatched. The CDR3 covers 15 residues. CDR1 and CDR2 from the germline V gene are SGHRS and YFSETQ.

The chain has TRBV14 and TRBJ1-4, with TRBD1 matching 10 bases. CDR1 and CDR2 (germline): SGHDN, FVKESK. The CDR3 length is 17 residues. V was clipped by 5 bases and J by 0 bases; unmatched bases: 6. In DNA form, the CDR3 reads TGTGCCAGCAGCTTTTGGACAGGGGGTACAACTAATGAAAAACTGTTTTTT. Protein sequence: CASSFWTGGTTNEKLFF. Based on the CDR3 plus reference TRBV14 and TRBJ1-4, the full variable domain is EAGVTQFPSHSVIEKGQTVTLRCDPISGHDNLYWYRRVMGKEIKFLLHFVKESKQDESGMPNNRFLAERTGGTYSTLKVQPAELEDSGVYFCASSFWTGGTTNEKLFFGSGTQLSVL.

Written as DNA, the CDR3 is TGTGCCAGCAGCTTAGCGATTCCCTACGAGCAGTACTTC. This gives the protein CASSLAIPYEQYF. The chain is built from TRBV7-2 and TRBJ2-7; D uncertain. The germline gives CDR1 SGHTA, CDR2 FQGNSA. Trimming took off 0 bases at V and 2 bases at J, with 5 bases between the two ends. The CDR3 sequence is 13 residues long.

This rearrangement joins TRBV30 to TRBJ1-5; D unclear. The CDR3 has 15 residues. The V end was cut by 1 base, the J end by 1 base, with 11 bases between. CDR1 is GTSNPN, CDR2 SVGIG, per germline (reference sequence). The CDR3 spells CAWSATTRSNQPQHF. The CDR3 region has the DNA TGTGCCTGGAGTGCCACAACGCGCAGCAATCAGCCCCAGCATTTT. The full variable domain, with the rest looked up from reference TRBV30 and TRBJ1-5, is SQTIHQWPATLVQPVGSPLSLECTVEGTSNPNLYWYRQAAGRGLQLLFYSVGIGQISSEVPQNLSASRPQDRQFILSSKKLLLSDSGFYLCAWSATTRSNQPQHFGDGTRLSIL.

J is TRBJ1-2 and V is TRBV9; possible D gene TRBD1, 5 bases. Germline loops: CDR1 SGDLS, CDR2 YYNGEE. The CDR3 length is 16 residues. V dropped 3 bases and J dropped 4 bases, with 19 bases sitting between them. CDR3 loop: CASSAESTAGGYGYTF. DNA for the CDR3: TGTGCCAGCAGCGCGGAGTCCACGGCTGGGGGCTATGGCTACACCTTC.

This clone was counted only a few times. The CDR3 coding sequence is TGTGCCAGCAGTCGGGGACTAGCGGGAAATAATGAGCAGTTCTTC. Translated, it gives CASSRGLAGNNEQFF. J is TRBJ2-1 and V is TRBV6-5, with 13 bases aligning to TRBD2. The CDR3 has 15 amino acids. Unmatched junction bases numbered 5, after V lost 5 bases and J lost 7 bases. Germline CDR1 MNHEY, CDR2 SVGAGI.

In its sample, this clone was seen a few times. Additional DNA sequences in this sample encode the identical CDR3. The V call is TRBV29-1, the J call TRBJ2-5, with 7 bases matching TRBD1. The V segment lost 5 bases and the J segment 5 bases; nucleotides outside the gene matches: 5. The length of the CDR3 is 12 residues. CDR1 is SQVTM and CDR2 is ANQGSEA in the germline V gene. In DNA form, the CDR3 reads TGCAGCGTTAAGACAGGGTCGGAGACCCAGTACTTC. It specifies CSVKTGSETQYF.

J is TRBJ2-7 and V is TRBV15, with unresolved D. The V end was cut by 5 bases, the J end by 8 bases, with 13 bases between. The germline gives CDR1 LNHNV, CDR2 YYDKDF (reference sequence). The CDR3 is 12 residues long. CDR3: CATSGLRAQQYF. DNA for the CDR3: TGTGCCACCAGCGGCTTAAGGGCTCAGCAGTACTTC.

This clone showed up just a few times. The V gene is TRBV14, the J gene TRBJ2-5, with TRBD2 as a possible D gene (6 bases). The CDR3 extends over 13 amino acids. V lost 4 bases to trimming and J lost 9 bases, with 15 bases between them. CDR1 and CDR2 from the germline V gene are SGHDN and FVKESK. As DNA, the CDR3 is TGTGCCAGCAGCCCCACTAGCCTCCGGGCCCAGTACTTC. It translates to CASSPTSLRAQYF.